The 5 T cell receptor beta chains reported below all come from one sample, sequenced in a study of shared clonotypes between healthy human individuals. Assay used: immunoSEQ multiplex PCR; TCRdb lists only in-frame clones, some missing. Here the sample spans approximately 340,000 clones, roughly 70% being singletons. Sequenced sample: memory CD4+ T cells sorted from blood. Subset defined: CD45RA-negative fraction. All receptors derive from a man aged 30 to 39 in good health.

The chain uses TRBV5-8 and TRBJ2-2; D uncertain. Trimming removed 0 bases at V and 4 bases at J, with 7 bases between. CDR1 and CDR2 (germline): SGHTS, YDEGEE. CDR3 length equals 14 residues. The chain's CDR3 is CASSLELLTGELFF. CDR3 DNA sequence: TGTGCCAGCAGCTTGGAACTCCTCACCGGGGAGCTGTTTTTT.

The gene calls are TRBV19 and TRBJ1-5, with 9 bases matching TRBD1. This CDR3 spans 16 amino acids. Losses at the gene ends were 6 bases for V and 2 bases for J; bases not matched to a gene: 8. Germline V gives CDR1 LNHDA, CDR2 SQIVND (reference sequence). The chain's CDR3 is CASRSQGTGRNQPQHF. CDR3 nucleotides: TGTGCCAGTAGATCCCAGGGGACAGGGCGCAATCAGCCCCAGCATTTT. The whole variable domain, filled in from reference TRBV19 and TRBJ1-5, reads DGGITQSPKYLFRKEGQNVTLSCEQNLNHDAMYWYRQDPGQGLRLIYYSQIVNDFQKGDIAEGYSVSREKKESFPLTVTSAQKNPTAFYLCASRSQGTGRNQPQHFGDGTRLSIL.

There are a few counts of this clone. V usage is TRBV7-4 and J usage is TRBJ1-3; D is perhaps TRBD1 (6 bases). CDR1 is SGHVT, CDR2 SQSDAQ, per germline. Trimming left V 1 base short and J 1 base short, with 17 bases between. The CDR3 runs 18 residues. The chain's CDR3 is CASSLEGYGGASGNTIYF. The DNA of the CDR3 is TGTGCCAGCAGCTTAGAAGGGTATGGGGGCGCTTCTGGAAACACCATATATTTT.

V usage is TRBV29-1 and J usage is TRBJ1-1; D unclear. Germline V gene data show CDR1 as SQVTM and CDR2 as ANQGSEA. The CDR3 loop spans 10 amino acids. Trimming stripped 4 bases from V and 2 bases from J, with 2 bases between. The CDR3 here is CSVVNTEAFF. As DNA, the CDR3 is TGCAGCGTTGTCAACACTGAAGCTTTCTTT.

This clone was detected a few times. Here the CDR3 DNA reads TGTGCCAGTAGCCTATGGACAGGGAGGAATGAGCAGTTCTTC. It is translated as CASSLWTGRNEQFF. The J gene is TRBJ2-1, the V gene TRBV19, with 8 positions matching TRBD1. The ends lost 6 bases at V and 7 bases at J; junction bases unmatched: 8. The germline gives CDR1 LNHDA, CDR2 SQIVND (reference sequence). The CDR3 contains 14 residues.